Below, 31 T cell receptor beta chains from the same sample are listed, as sequenced in a study of blood T cell repertoires in COVID-19. Only in-frame clones appear in the TCRdb table, and some are missing; sequencing was by immunoSEQ multiplex PCR. The repertoire holds under 120,000 clones, around 80% seen once, with approximately 22% in the top ten. Material: peripheral blood. These receptor sequences come from a man aged 65 to 79 with active or convalescent COVID-19.

The chain joins TRBV5-5 to TRBJ1-2; D is unresolved. Germline CDR1 and CDR2: SGHKS and YYEKEE (reference sequence). V lost 0 bases and J 4 bases, leaving 4 bases between the germline ends. This CDR3 is 12 amino acids long. The CDR3 region has the DNA TGTGCCAGCAGCTTGGCGGTCTATGGCTACACCTTC. Protein sequence: CASSLAVYGYTF.

This clone appeared once. The chain carries TRBV28 and TRBJ2-4, with TRBD2 as a possible D gene (6 bases). In germline, CDR1 is MDHEN, CDR2 SYDVKM. The length of the CDR3 is 14 residues. The ends were cut back, 6 bases at V and 9 bases at J, with 18 bases in the middle. CDR3 nucleotides: TGTGCCAGCAGACCCGGGGGAGTGCAGGGCATTCAGTACTTC. It yields the protein CASRPGGVQGIQYF.

The CDR3 nucleotides are TGCGCCAGCAGCGTGCGACAGGGGATCACCGGGGAGCTGTTTTTT. Translating it yields CASSVRQGITGELFF. The genes are TRBV5-1 and TRBJ2-2; TRBD1 matches at 8 bases. The CDR3 has 15 amino acids. Germline loops: CDR1 SGHRS, CDR2 YFSETQ. Trimming cost V 4 bases and J 4 bases; bases outside gene matches: 6. The full variable domain, rest sourced from reference TRBV5-1 and TRBJ2-2, is KAGVTQTPRYLIKTRGQQVTLSCSPISGHRSVSWYQQTPGQGLQFLFEYFSETQRNKGNFPGRFSGRQFSNSRSEMNVSTLELGDSALYLCASSVRQGITGELFFGEGSRLTVL.

V is TRBV10-2 and J is TRBJ1-5, with 10 bases identical to TRBD1. Germline V CDR1 and CDR2: WSHSY, SAAADI. The CDR3 totals 17 residues. V was clipped by 4 bases and J by 3 bases; unmatched bases: 9. The CDR3 DNA sequence: TGCGCCAGCAGTGCCGGCTCGGGACAGGGGAACAATCAGCCCCAGCATTTT. Encoded protein: CASSAGSGQGNNQPQHF.

The chain has TRBV2 and TRBJ1-5; TRBD1 might be the D (6 bases). CDR3 length: 15 residues. V lost 3 bases and J 4 bases, leaving 13 bases between the germline ends. From germline, CDR1 is SNHLY and CDR2 FYNNEI. CDR3 loop: CASSEMDSLNQPQHF. For the CDR3, the DNA is TGTGCCAGCAGTGAGATGGACAGCCTGAATCAGCCCCAGCATTTT.

The V gene is TRBV2, the J gene TRBJ2-3; D gene uncertain. The CDR3 is 12 residues long. Germline V gene lookup returns CDR1 SNHLY and CDR2 FYNNEI. V lost 6 bases and J 3 bases, leaving 7 bases between the germline ends. CDR3 sequence: CASSVTTDTQYF. CDR3 coding DNA: TGTGCCAGCAGCGTCACTACAGATACGCAGTATTTT.

The CDR3: CASSPGGHYGYTF. In DNA form, the CDR3 reads TGTGCCAGCAGTCCAGGGGGGCACTATGGCTACACCTTC. The chain uses TRBV6-5 and TRBJ1-2, with TRBD1 matching 7 bases. Germline CDR1 and CDR2: MNHEY and SVGAGI. J gave up 3 bases and V 5 bases, and 3 bases lay outside the gene matches. This CDR3 is built from 13 residues.

The chain is built from TRBV2 and TRBJ1-4, with D uncertain. Trimming left V 8 bases short and J 1 base short, with 8 bases between. From germline, CDR1 is SNHLY and CDR2 FYNNEI. The CDR3 covers 13 residues. As DNA, the CDR3 is TGTGCCAGCGGTGGCAGAACTAATGAAAAACTGTTTTTT. Translated: CASGGRTNEKLFF. The full variable domain, its missing parts supplied by reference TRBV2 and TRBJ1-4, is EPEVTQTPSHQVTQMGQEVILRCVPISNHLYFYWYRQILGQKVEFLVSFYNNEISEKSEIFDDQFSVERPDGSNFTLKIRSTKLEDSAMYFCASGGRTNEKLFFGSGTQLSVL.

This clone was seen many times. The chain carries TRBV21-1 and TRBJ1-1. TRBV21-1 is described as a pseudogene. This CDR3 is built from 16 residues. CDR3 amino acids: CASSKGMRVVNTEAFF. The CDR3 region has the DNA TGTGCCAGCAGCAAGGGGATGAGGGTAGTGAACACTGAAGCTTTCTTT.

This clone was counted a few times. This chain uses TRBV9 with TRBJ2-2; 9 bases agree with TRBD1. The ends lost 1 base at V and 3 bases at J; junction bases unmatched: 7. Looked up from germline, CDR1 is SGDLS and CDR2 is YYNGEE. This CDR3 has 17 amino acids. The CDR3 spells CASSVPLRDRDTGELFF. For the CDR3, the DNA is TGTGCCAGCAGCGTACCCCTCCGGGACAGGGACACCGGGGAGCTGTTTTTT.

The chain links TRBV18 to TRBJ2-2; perhaps TRBD1 as D (6 bases). V was cut by 5 bases and J by 4 bases, with 11 bases left in between. The CDR3 spans 14 residues. Germline V gene data show CDR1 as KGHSH and CDR2 as LQKENI. Written as DNA, the CDR3 is TGTGCCAGCTCAAAGGACAGAGGCACCGGGGAGCTGTTTTTT. It codes for CASSKDRGTGELFF.

This chain connects TRBV19 to TRBJ2-7, with a tentative D call TRBD1 (6 bases). The V end was cut by 4 bases, the J end by 5 bases, with 15 bases between. The CDR3 length is 14 residues. In germline, CDR1 is LNHDA, CDR2 SQIVND (reference sequence). CDR3 loop: CASSTRGRGHEQYF. CDR3 sequence (DNA): TGTGCCAGTAGTACCCGTGGCAGGGGTCACGAGCAGTACTTC.

In its sample, this clone was seen once. The CDR3 region is CASSLGREDTQYF. Written as DNA, the CDR3 is TGTGCCAGCAGCTTGGGCAGGGAAGATACGCAGTATTTT. The genes are TRBV5-5 and TRBJ2-3, with D perhaps TRBD1 (5 bases). Per the germline V gene, CDR1 is SGHKS and CDR2 is YYEKEE (reference sequence). V was trimmed by 0 bases and J by 5 bases, leaving 7 bases between them. The CDR3 runs to 13 residues.

V gene TRBV5-4 combines with J gene TRBJ1-1, with 7 bases aligning to TRBD1. The CDR3 is made up of 13 amino acids. Looked up from germline, CDR1 is SGHNT and CDR2 is YYREEE (reference sequence). V gave up 4 bases and J gave up 7 bases; unmatched junction bases: 7. The CDR3 here is CASSLPGQSEAFF. The CDR3 region has the DNA TGTGCCAGCAGCCTTCCGGGACAGAGTGAAGCTTTCTTT.

Concerning this clone: One end of the junction is discordant with germline, which a read error may explain. This chain's CDR3 is CASSLSTSLALDF. CDR3 in DNA: TGTGCCAGCTCACTGTCGACTAGCCTAGCTTTGGACTTC. The rearrangement uses TRBV18 and TRBJ2-7; 7 nucleotides line up with TRBD2. The CDR3 totals 13 residues. Germline lookup yields CDR1 KGHSH and CDR2 LQKENI.

The chain links TRBV11-3 to TRBJ2-3; D is perhaps TRBD2 (5 bases). V was pared by 5 bases and J by 6 bases, with 12 bases between. This CDR3 has 13 amino acids. Germline CDR1 SGHNT, CDR2 YENEEA. The CDR3 region has the DNA TGTGCCAGCAGCGGGAATAGCGCGGATACGCAGTATTTT. Amino acid sequence: CASSGNSADTQYF.

V usage is TRBV6-1 and J usage is TRBJ2-7, with a tentative D call TRBD1 (6 bases). The V gene lost 0 bases and the J gene lost 2 bases, with 11 bases spanning the gap. The CDR3 covers 15 residues. Germline V lookup: CDR1 MNHNS, CDR2 SASEGT. The CDR3 loop reads CASSEAQQGTYEQYF. CDR3 bases: TGTGCCAGCAGTGAAGCGCAACAGGGTACCTACGAGCAGTACTTC.

This chain connects TRBV7-9 to TRBJ1-1; D is perhaps TRBD1 (5 bases). CDR3 length equals 15 residues. Germline CDR1 and CDR2: SEHNR and FQNEAQ (reference sequence). The V end was cut by 1 base, the J end by 5 bases, with 14 bases between. CDR3 loop: CASSLGGEGRTEAFF. The CDR3 DNA follows: TGTGCCAGCAGCTTAGGGGGTGAGGGGAGGACTGAAGCTTTCTTT.

CDR3: CASSRDSTDTQYF. The CDR3 DNA is TGTGCCAGCAGCCGGGATTCCACAGATACGCAGTATTTT. V usage is TRBV28 and J usage is TRBJ2-3, with TRBD2 as a possible D gene (5 bases). V lost 6 bases to trimming and J lost 2 bases, with 9 bases between them. This CDR3 has 13 amino acids. Germline V CDR1 and CDR2: MDHEN, SYDVKM.

This clone was observed a handful of times. The chain couples TRBV14 to TRBJ2-7; weak D call: TRBD1 (5 bases). Germline V gives CDR1 SGHDN, CDR2 FVKESK. V was pared by 0 bases and J by 1 base, with 22 bases between. The CDR3 is made up of 19 amino acids. Written as DNA, the CDR3 is TGTGCCAGCAGCCAAGATTTTAGTGTGGGGCCTTACTATTCCTACGAGCAGTACTTC. This encodes CASSQDFSVGPYYSYEQYF.

About this clone: The sample carries other DNA sequences with the same CDR3. The chain is built from TRBV5-1 and TRBJ2-1, with D maybe TRBD2 (6 bases). CDR3 length equals 17 residues. V shed 0 bases and J shed 0 bases, with 13 bases lying between them. Per germline, CDR1 SGHRS and CDR2 YFSETQ. Here the CDR3 DNA reads TGCGCCAGCAGCTTGGTACTAGCCGCGAGCTCCTACAATGAGCAGTTCTTC. Encoded protein: CASSLVLAASSYNEQFF.

The genes are TRBV30 and TRBJ2-4; D is perhaps TRBD2 (6 bases). Germline CDR1 and CDR2: GTSNPN and SVGIG (reference sequence). The CDR3 covers 16 residues. The V gene lost 0 bases and the J gene lost 4 bases, with 16 bases spanning the gap. CDR3 loop: CAWSVRAGLGKNIQYF. The CDR3 nucleotides read TGTGCCTGGAGTGTACGGGCGGGACTTGGTAAAAACATTCAGTACTTC.

At least ten counts were recorded for this clone. The rearrangement uses TRBV7-2 and TRBJ2-7; TRBD2 aligns across 8 bases. There are 17 residues in the CDR3. Trimming cost V 4 bases and J 0 bases; bases outside gene matches: 11. The germline V gene encodes CDR1 SGHTA and CDR2 FQGNSA. The DNA of the CDR3 is TGTGCCAGCAGCTCGGCGACTCTTAGCGGGGCCTCCTACGAGCAGTACTTC. Translated, it gives CASSSATLSGASYEQYF.

The V gene is TRBV7-2, the J gene TRBJ2-1, with D possibly being TRBD2 (6 bases). The CDR3 sequence is 15 residues long. CDR1 SGHTA and CDR2 FQGNSA come from the germline V gene. Trimming shortened V by 5 bases and J by 2 bases, and 13 bases separated the two germline ends. DNA of the CDR3: TGTGCCAGCAGCCTGACTAGTAGGACCTACAATGAGCAGTTCTTC. Translating it yields CASSLTSRTYNEQFF. The variable domain in full, with the rest retrieved from reference TRBV7-2 and TRBJ2-1, is GAGVSQSPSNKVTEKGKDVELRCDPISGHTALYWYRQSLGQGLEFLIYFQGNSAPDKSGLPSDRFSAERTGGSVSTLTIQRTQQEDSAVYLCASSLTSRTYNEQFFGPGTRLTVL.

This clone appeared a single time. The chain carries TRBV18 and TRBJ2-7, with 7 bases lining up with TRBD1. V gave up 3 bases and J gave up 5 bases; unmatched junction bases: 7. The CDR3 has 14 amino acids. Germline V gene data show CDR1 as KGHSH and CDR2 as LQKENI. The CDR3 loop reads CASSPTGNDHEQYF. The CDR3, as DNA: TGTGCCAGCTCACCGACAGGGAATGACCACGAGCAGTACTTC.

The chain combines TRBV2 with TRBJ1-2, with 7 nucleotides matching TRBD1. The germline CDR1 and CDR2 sequences are SNHLY and FYNNEI. The V segment lost 6 bases and the J segment 0 bases; nucleotides outside the gene matches: 4. The CDR3 covers 14 residues. In nucleotides, the CDR3 is TGTGCCAGCAGGGGACAGCCTTCTAACTATGGCTACACCTTC. This codes for CASRGQPSNYGYTF. The full variable domain, rest sourced from reference TRBV2 and TRBJ1-2, is EPEVTQTPSHQVTQMGQEVILRCVPISNHLYFYWYRQILGQKVEFLVSFYNNEISEKSEIFDDQFSVERPDGSNFTLKIRSTKLEDSAMYFCASRGQPSNYGYTFGSGTRLTVV.

The rearrangement joins TRBV2 to TRBJ1-2, with a weak D call TRBD1 (6 bases). The CDR3 covers 14 residues. CDR1 and CDR2 from the germline V gene are SNHLY and FYNNEI. V was clipped by 3 bases and J by 3 bases, with 11 bases between them. This chain's CDR3 is CASSDNRVDYGYTF. CDR3 DNA sequence: TGTGCCAGCAGTGACAACAGGGTGGACTATGGCTACACCTTC. The variable domain in full, completed from reference TRBV2 and TRBJ1-2, reads EPEVTQTPSHQVTQMGQEVILRCVPISNHLYFYWYRQILGQKVEFLVSFYNNEISEKSEIFDDQFSVERPDGSNFTLKIRSTKLEDSAMYFCASSDNRVDYGYTFGSGTRLTVV.

The chain couples TRBV7-2 to TRBJ1-2, with 8 bases matching TRBD1. Germline V lookup: CDR1 SGHTA, CDR2 FQGNSA. The CDR3 is 15 amino acids. With 5 bases clipped from V and 5 bases from J, the junction kept 10 bases outside the gene matches. DNA for the CDR3: TGTGCCAGCAGCCCAAGACAGGGGAAGAGTTATGGCTACACCTTC. This codes for CASSPRQGKSYGYTF.

There are a few counts of this clone. This chain joins TRBV11-2 and TRBJ2-7; TRBD1 matches at 10 bases. Germline trimming cut 1 base from V and 3 bases from J; bases unmatched to any gene: 0. CDR3 length equals 14 residues. Germline CDR1 is SGHAT and CDR2 is FQNNGV. In nucleotides, the CDR3 is TGTGCCAGCAGCTTAGGGGACAGGGGCTACGAGCAGTACTTC. Translation gives CASSLGDRGYEQYF.

V usage is TRBV12-3 or TRBV12-4 and J usage is TRBJ1-1; tentative D call: TRBD1 (6 bases). The CDR3 is made up of 12 amino acids. Trimming shortened V by 7 bases and J by 11 bases, and 17 bases separated the two germline ends. DNA of the CDR3: TGTGCCAGCACCGAAGGGGACATGGGCGCTTTCTTT. This codes for CASTEGDMGAFF.

This chain connects TRBV25-1 to TRBJ2-5, with D perhaps matching TRBD2 (5 bases). This CDR3 has 16 residues. V lost 5 bases and J 2 bases, leaving 18 bases between the germline ends. Germline V CDR1 and CDR2: MGHDK, SYGVNS. CDR3 loop: CASSRGWRALQETQYF. The CDR3 bases are TGTGCCAGCAGTAGAGGGTGGCGGGCGCTTCAAGAGACCCAGTACTTC.